The next 5 T cell receptor beta chains were all read from a single sample in a study of cytomegalovirus exposure and HLA in healthy donors. TCRdb's table, derived via immunoSEQ multiplex PCR, lists solely in-frame clones and lacks some. Here the sample spans around 120,000 clones, about 88% being singletons. Sequencing used PBMCs. All receptors come from a man younger than 30 in good health and CMV-seropositive.

V usage is TRBV2 and J usage is TRBJ2-1, with D unclear. The CDR3 loop spans 13 amino acids. With 7 bases removed from V and 5 bases from J, the gap between germline ends came to 12 bases. Germline CDR1 SNHLY, CDR2 FYNNEI. CDR3 residues: CASNRDRDNEQFF. The DNA for the CDR3 is TGTGCCAGCAATCGAGATAGAGACAATGAGCAGTTCTTC.

The chain's CDR3 is CASSHTRGGLGELFF. CDR3 bases: TGTGCCAGCAGCCATACCCGGGGGGGCCTCGGGGAGCTGTTTTTT. The chain links TRBV7-9 to TRBJ2-2; 8 bases match TRBD2. Germline V gene lookup returns CDR1 SEHNR and CDR2 FQNEAQ (reference sequence). The CDR3 totals 15 residues. The trim removed 5 bases at V and 7 bases at J, leaving 9 bases unmatched.

The V gene is TRBV7-2, the J gene TRBJ1-6; a possible D gene is TRBD1 (5 bases). Germline V gene lookup returns CDR1 SGHTA and CDR2 FQGNSA. V lost 2 bases, J lost 7 bases, and 15 bases lay in between. The CDR3 spans 16 residues. CDR3 DNA sequence: TGTGCCAGCAGCTTAAATGATAACAGGATCAATTCACCCCTCCACTTT. Translating it yields CASSLNDNRINSPLHF.

The chain is built from TRBV7-9 and TRBJ1-1, with D perhaps matching TRBD1 (6 bases). V was pared by 3 bases and J by 1 base, with 12 bases between. Germline V gives CDR1 SEHNR, CDR2 FQNEAQ (reference sequence). There are 15 residues in the CDR3. CDR3 coding DNA: TGTGCCAGCAGCTTCCAGACAGGACAGAACACTGAAGCTTTCTTT. This gives the protein CASSFQTGQNTEAFF. Filled out from reference TRBV7-9 and TRBJ1-1, the complete variable domain reads DTGVSQNPRHKITKRGQNVTFRCDPISEHNRLYWYRQTLGQGPEFLTYFQNEAQLEKSRLLSDRFSAERPKGSFSTLEIQRTEQGDSAMYLCASSFQTGQNTEAFFGQGTRLTVV.

The chain recombines TRBV28 with TRBJ2-7; possible D gene TRBD2, 6 bases. This CDR3 has 14 residues. The V end lost 6 bases, the J end lost 2 bases, and 14 bases lay between the germline ends. Germline CDR1 is MDHEN and CDR2 is SYDVKM. The CDR3, as DNA: TGTGCCAGCAGCTCAGGACGGGGGACCTACGAGCAGTACTTC. Its translation: CASSSGRGTYEQYF. Supplemented by reference TRBV28 and TRBJ2-7, the full variable domain reads DVKVTQSSRYLVKRTGEKVFLECVQDMDHENMFWYRQDPGLGLRLIYFSYDVKMKEKGDIPEGYSVSREKKERFSLILESASTNQTSMYLCASSSGRGTYEQYFGPGTRLTVT.